One sample yielded the 27 T cell receptor beta chains listed below, sequenced in a study of blood T cell repertoires in COVID-19. TCRdb keeps only in-frame clones here, not all; method: immunoSEQ multiplex PCR. The table lists tens of thousands of clones, approximately 80% of them singletons, with less than 25% in the top ten. What was sequenced was peripheral blood. The receptors shown here come from a woman aged 55-69 years with acute or convalescent COVID-19.

This chain uses TRBV19 with TRBJ2-3; 8 positions match TRBD2. In germline, CDR1 is LNHDA, CDR2 SQIVND (reference sequence). This CDR3 comprises 16 residues. J gave up 0 bases and V 5 bases, and 7 bases lay outside the gene matches. The DNA for the CDR3 is TGTGCCAGTAGTGCCCGGGAGGGTCCTAGCACAGATACGCAGTATTTT. This translates into CASSAREGPSTDTQYF.

The chain combines TRBV7-3 with TRBJ1-2; TRBD1 might be the D (5 bases). This CDR3 comprises 13 residues. CDR1 and CDR2 from the germline V gene are SGHTA and FQGTGA. The ends were cut back, 3 bases at V and 6 bases at J, with 11 bases in the middle. CDR3 in DNA: TGTGCCAGCAGCTTTAAGGGGAACGATGGCTACACCTTC. Translated, it gives CASSFKGNDGYTF.

The chain has TRBV19 and TRBJ2-7; D is unclear. With 1 base removed from V and 2 bases from J, the gap between germline ends came to 9 bases. CDR1 and CDR2 (germline): LNHDA, SQIVND (reference sequence). The CDR3 contains 14 residues. CDR3 in amino acids: CASSIGQATYEQYF. CDR3 DNA: TGTGCCAGTAGTATAGGTCAGGCTACCTACGAGCAGTACTTC.

The V gene is TRBV19, the J gene TRBJ1-2, with 7 positions matching TRBD1. The V and J ends lost 4 bases and 0 bases, in that order; junction bases with no gene match: 5. In germline, CDR1 is LNHDA, CDR2 SQIVND (reference sequence). This CDR3 has 15 residues. CDR3 DNA sequence: TGTGCCAGTAGTAGTCGACAGGGAGCTAACTATGGCTACACCTTC. The encoded protein is CASSSRQGANYGYTF.

V usage is TRBV4-1 and J usage is TRBJ2-3; a possible D gene is TRBD2 (7 bases). V lost 1 base, J lost 4 bases, and 12 bases lay in between. The CDR3 has 15 amino acids. Per germline, CDR1 MGHRA and CDR2 YSYEKL. The CDR3 region is CASSQGGGEADTQYF. The CDR3 DNA reads TGCGCCAGCAGCCAAGGAGGGGGGGAGGCAGATACGCAGTATTTT.

The chain recombines TRBV25-1 with TRBJ2-1, with D maybe TRBD2 (6 bases). This CDR3 has 14 amino acids. V shed 8 bases and J shed 3 bases, with 14 bases lying between them. Germline V lookup: CDR1 MGHDK, CDR2 SYGVNS. The CDR3, as DNA: TGTGCCAGCGACCGGGACTCGGGCTACAATGAGCAGTTCTTC. It encodes CASDRDSGYNEQFF.

The chain carries TRBV27 and TRBJ2-7, with 8 bases aligning to TRBD1. Germline V gives CDR1 MNHEY, CDR2 SMNVEV (reference sequence). The CDR3 length is 16 residues. V was pared by 4 bases and J by 0 bases, with 8 bases of the junction left unmatched. Here the CDR3 DNA reads TGTGCCAGCAGTTCCCGCCAGGGGGCCAGCTCCTACGAGCAGTACTTC. Encoded protein: CASSSRQGASSYEQYF.

The chain employs TRBV29-1 and TRBJ1-2; D gene uncertain. Germline-derived CDR1 and CDR2 are SQVTM and ANQGSEA. This CDR3 has 13 amino acids. V lost 7 bases to trimming and J lost 0 bases, with 12 bases between them. The CDR3: CSDAEVPNYGYTF. The DNA of the CDR3 is TGCAGCGACGCGGAAGTCCCTAACTATGGCTACACCTTC.

The rearrangement joins TRBV6-1 to TRBJ2-7; 7 bases agree with TRBD2. The ends lost 1 base at V and 4 bases at J; junction bases unmatched: 4. The length of the CDR3 is 14 residues. CDR1 MNHNS and CDR2 SASEGT come from the germline V gene. The CDR3 region is CASSEGGRGYEQYF. In nucleotides, the CDR3 is TGTGCCAGCAGTGAAGGAGGGCGGGGGTACGAGCAGTACTTC.

This chain joins TRBV29-1 and TRBJ1-2; 9 bases are a match to TRBD1. J lost 7 bases, V lost 4 bases, and 13 bases had no gene match. From germline, CDR1 is SQVTM and CDR2 ANQGSEA. The CDR3 covers 15 residues. This CDR3 is CSVVSGTGYLFGYTF. In nucleotides, the CDR3 is TGCAGCGTTGTATCGGGGACAGGGTATTTATTTGGCTACACCTTC.

This clone was seen a single time. The DNA is omitted, as the CDR3 cannot be located on it reliably, and the CDR3 follows TCRdb's listing. The chain employs TRBV15 and TRBJ2-7; the D call in the table, TRBD1, was not verified against the DNA. Germline-derived CDR1 and CDR2 are LNHNV and YYDKDF (reference sequence). The CDR3 spans 15 amino acids, including both terminal residues. CDR3 amino acids: CATSILVRGIDEQYF.

The rearrangement joins TRBV5-6 to TRBJ1-1, with TRBD1 identical over 7 bases. The CDR3 has 14 amino acids. With 4 bases clipped from V and 1 base from J, the junction kept 4 bases outside the gene matches. Germline CDR1 reads SGHDT; CDR2 reads YYEEEE. CDR3 sequence (DNA): TGTGCCAGCAGCATCGGACAGGCGAACACTGAAGCTTTCTTT. Amino acids: CASSIGQANTEAFF.

Regarding this clone: Other DNA sequences in the same sample also yield this CDR3. V usage is TRBV10-1 and J usage is TRBJ2-2; D unclear. Germline loops: CDR1 WNHNN, CDR2 SYGVQD (reference sequence). This CDR3 comprises 14 residues. The germline V and J ends were trimmed by 5 bases and 7 bases, with 14 bases remaining between them. DNA of the CDR3: TGCGCCAGCAGTCCCAGTTTGGCTGGCGGGGAGCTGTTTTTT. This codes for CASSPSLAGGELFF.

CDR3 sequence reads: CASSPVAGAVNEQFF. The DNA for the CDR3 is TGTGCCAGCAGCCCCGTAGCGGGGGCCGTAAATGAGCAGTTCTTC. J is TRBJ2-1 and V is TRBV5-4, with TRBD2 identical over 9 bases. Trimming removed 4 bases from V and 7 bases from J; junction bases left unmatched: 9. This CDR3 has 15 amino acids. Germline V gives CDR1 SGHNT, CDR2 YYREEE (reference sequence).

The gene calls are TRBV27 and TRBJ2-1; tentatively, D is TRBD1 (6 bases). V was cut by 4 bases and J by 4 bases, with 8 bases left in between. The CDR3 extends over 13 amino acids. Germline V gene sequence: CDR1 MNHEY, CDR2 SMNVEV (reference sequence). CDR3 protein: CASSSQGYNEQFF. DNA for the CDR3: TGTGCCAGCAGTTCACAGGGTTACAATGAGCAGTTCTTC.

The chain combines TRBV11-3 with TRBJ2-1; a weak D match, TRBD1 (5 bases). CDR1 is SGHNT, CDR2 YENEEA, per germline. V lost 5 bases, J lost 5 bases, and 13 bases lay in between. The CDR3 runs 14 residues. This CDR3 is CASSRGDSHNEQFF. CDR3 bases: TGTGCCAGCAGCCGCGGTGACAGCCACAATGAGCAGTTCTTC.

This clone has just a few counts. J is TRBJ1-6 and V is TRBV6-5; possibly TRBD1 for D (6 bases). V dropped 5 bases and J dropped 6 bases, with 8 bases sitting between them. Germline loops: CDR1 MNHEY, CDR2 SVGAGI. CDR3 length equals 13 residues. In DNA, the CDR3 is TGTGCCAGCAGTCAGGACAGTAATTCACCCCTCCACTTT. Its protein product is CASSQDSNSPLHF.

J is TRBJ1-2 and V is TRBV9; TRBD1 aligns across 9 bases. The CDR3 runs to 13 residues. The V segment lost 4 bases and the J segment 6 bases; nucleotides outside the gene matches: 4. The germline gives CDR1 SGDLS, CDR2 YYNGEE. This CDR3 reads CASSTGTGNGYTF. Here the CDR3 DNA reads TGTGCCAGCAGCACAGGGACAGGGAATGGCTACACCTTC.

The chain combines TRBV24-1 with TRBJ2-1, with no clear D. V was trimmed by 4 bases and J by 9 bases, leaving 12 bases between them. The CDR3 sequence is 13 residues long. Germline CDR1 KGHDR, CDR2 SFDVKD. CDR3: CATSDSHNGEQFF. CDR3 in DNA: TGTGCCACCAGTGACTCCCACAATGGTGAGCAGTTCTTC.

This clone was detected a few times. The chain employs TRBV30 and TRBJ1-1; 7 bases align to TRBD1. This CDR3 is built from 13 residues. Germline V gene data show CDR1 as GTSNPN and CDR2 as SVGIG (reference sequence). The junction had 12 bases not matched to a gene; V was cut back by 8 bases and J by 6 bases. The CDR3 DNA is TGTGCCGCCCAAACAGGGGTCGCCGCTGAAGCTTTCTTT. Its translation is CAAQTGVAAEAFF.

This rearrangement joins TRBV5-6 to TRBJ2-4, with 9 bases aligning to TRBD1. Germline V gives CDR1 SGHDT, CDR2 YYEEEE. The CDR3 length is 14 residues. Germline trimming cut 4 bases from V and 1 base from J; bases unmatched to any gene: 0. CDR3 in DNA: TGTGCCAGCAGCGGACAGGGGGCCAAAAACATTCAGTACTTC. This gives the protein CASSGQGAKNIQYF.

CDR3 nucleotides: TGTGCCAGCAGCTTTCAGGGGATCAGCTCCTACAATGAGCAGTTCTTC. Amino acid sequence: CASSFQGISSYNEQFF. This chain links TRBV7-2 with TRBJ2-1, with D possibly TRBD1 on 6 matching bases. CDR3 length: 16 residues. Trimming removed 3 bases at V and 0 bases at J, with 12 bases between. CDR1 and CDR2 from the germline V gene are SGHTA and FQGNSA.

The rearrangement links TRBV15 to TRBJ2-2; 12 nucleotides line up with TRBD2. Germline trimming cut 6 bases from V and 6 bases from J; bases unmatched to any gene: 8. Germline assignment: CDR1 LNHNV and CDR2 YYDKDF (reference sequence). The CDR3 has 16 amino acids. The CDR3 nucleotides are TGTGCCACCAGTTCCGGGACTAGCGGGTTTTCCGGGGAGCTGTTTTTT. This codes for CATSSGTSGFSGELFF.

Points on this clone: Germline and junction disagree at one end, which may indicate a read error. The chain links TRBV5-1 to TRBJ2-2; D is uncertain. This CDR3 comprises 14 residues. Germline V gene sequence: CDR1 SGHRS, CDR2 YFSETQ. This chain's CDR3 is CASSFGQNAGELFF. CDR3 in DNA: TGCGCCAGCAGCTTTGGCCAGAACGCCGGGGAGCTGTTTTTT.

The rearrangement uses TRBV19 and TRBJ2-3, with 7 bases identical to TRBD2. V was clipped by 7 bases and J by 1 base; unmatched bases: 5. CDR3 length: 14 amino acids. Germline-derived CDR1 and CDR2 are LNHDA and SQIVND (reference sequence). CDR3 coding DNA: TGTGCCAGTAACCCGGGGGGACGCACAGATACGCAGTATTTT. Amino acid sequence: CASNPGGRTDTQYF.

This clone appeared once. The rearrangement uses TRBV3-1 (or the pseudogene TRBV3-2) and TRBJ2-7, with 8 bases that match TRBD1. Trimming at V came to 1 base and at J to 0 bases, leaving 5 bases not matched to a gene. The CDR3 consists of 16 residues. Germline V gives CDR1 LGHDT, CDR2 YNNKEL (reference sequence). The CDR3 here is CASSQGQGSSSYEQYF. The CDR3 DNA sequence: TGTGCCAGCAGCCAAGGACAGGGGAGTAGCTCCTACGAGCAGTACTTC.

The chain employs TRBV12-3 or TRBV12-4 and TRBJ1-2; tentatively, D is TRBD1 (5 bases). CDR3 length equals 12 residues. Trimming took 3 bases from V and 8 from J, leaving 10 bases between them. In DNA, the CDR3 is TGTGCCAGCAGTTTTGGGGGAGGCGGCTACACCTTC. The encoded protein is CASSFGGGGYTF.